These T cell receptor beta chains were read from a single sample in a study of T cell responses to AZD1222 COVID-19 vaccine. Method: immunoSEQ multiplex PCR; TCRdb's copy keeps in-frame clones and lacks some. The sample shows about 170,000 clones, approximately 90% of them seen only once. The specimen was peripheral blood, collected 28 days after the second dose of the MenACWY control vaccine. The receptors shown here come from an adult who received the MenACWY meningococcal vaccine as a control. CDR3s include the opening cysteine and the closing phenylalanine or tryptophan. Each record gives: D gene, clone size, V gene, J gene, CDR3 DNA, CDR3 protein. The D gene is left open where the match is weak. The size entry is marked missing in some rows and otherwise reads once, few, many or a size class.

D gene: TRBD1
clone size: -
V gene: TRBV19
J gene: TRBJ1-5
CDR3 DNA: TGTGCCAGTAGTATCCAGGGGGCCCATCAGCCCCAGCATTTT
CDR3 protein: CASSIQGAHQPQHF

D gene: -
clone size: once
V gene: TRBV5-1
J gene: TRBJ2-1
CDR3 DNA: TGCGCCAGCAGCTCATACCAGGATCTTCGGTCCTACAATGAGCAGTTCTTC
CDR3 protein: CASSSYQDLRSYNEQFF

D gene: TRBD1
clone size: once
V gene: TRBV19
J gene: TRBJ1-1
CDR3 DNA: TGTGCCAGTACGACGGGACAGAGTTTATTCACTGAAGCTTTCTTT
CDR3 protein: CASTTGQSLFTEAFF

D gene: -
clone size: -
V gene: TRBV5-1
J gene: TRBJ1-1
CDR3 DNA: TGCGCCAGCAGCTTGTTGAGGTCCGTGAGCACTGAAGCTTTCTTT
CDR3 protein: CASSLLRSVSTEAFF

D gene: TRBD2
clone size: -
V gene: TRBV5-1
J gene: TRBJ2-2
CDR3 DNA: TGCGCCAGCCGAGGGACTAGCGGGAGAGACACCGGGGAGCTGTTTTTT
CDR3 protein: CASRGTSGRDTGELFF

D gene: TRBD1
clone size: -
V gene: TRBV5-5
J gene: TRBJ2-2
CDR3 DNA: TGTGCCAGCAGCCCAGGACAGGTTGCCACCGGGGAGCTGTTTTTT
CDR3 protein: CASSPGQVATGELFF

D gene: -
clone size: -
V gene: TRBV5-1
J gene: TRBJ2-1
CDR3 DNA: TGCGCCAGCAGCTTGGAGGGTCGGGATGCTGGTAATGAGCAGTTCTTC
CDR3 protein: CASSLEGRDAGNEQFF

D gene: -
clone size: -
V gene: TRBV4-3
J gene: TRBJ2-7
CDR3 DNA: TGCGCCAGCAGCCAAGATCCACAGGGTGTCGGCTACGAGCAGTACTTC
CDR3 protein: CASSQDPQGVGYEQYF

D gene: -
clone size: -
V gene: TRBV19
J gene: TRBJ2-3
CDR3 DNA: TGTGCCAGCGGAGACTCCCAAGACGCCACAGATACGCAGTATTTT
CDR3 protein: CASGDSQDATDTQYF

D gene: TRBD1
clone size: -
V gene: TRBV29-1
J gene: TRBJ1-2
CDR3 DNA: TGCAGCGTTGAGGGACAGGGGAGCTATGGCTACACCTTC
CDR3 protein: CSVEGQGSYGYTF

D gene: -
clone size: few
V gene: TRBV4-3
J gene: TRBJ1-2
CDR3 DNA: TGCGCCAGCAGCCAGGGCCAGTTCTATGGCTACACCTTC
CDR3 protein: CASSQGQFYGYTF

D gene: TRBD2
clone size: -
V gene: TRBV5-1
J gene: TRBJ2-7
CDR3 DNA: TGCGCCAGCAGCTTGGGGGCCGGGACTAGCAAGTACGAGCAGTACTTC
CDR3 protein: CASSLGAGTSKYEQYF

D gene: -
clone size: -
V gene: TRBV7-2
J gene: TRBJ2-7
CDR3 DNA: TGTGCCAGCAGCGCCCTCCCCCCATCCGAGCAGTACTTC
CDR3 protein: CASSALPPSEQYF

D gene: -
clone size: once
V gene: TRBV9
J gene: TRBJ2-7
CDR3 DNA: TGTGCCAGCAGCGTAGGTCCCGATTACTACGAGCAGTACTTC
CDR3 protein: CASSVGPDYYEQYF

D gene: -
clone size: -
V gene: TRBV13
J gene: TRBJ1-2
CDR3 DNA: TGTGCCAGCAGCTTAGAACGGGGGCGAGGCTATGGCTACACCTTC
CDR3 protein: CASSLERGRGYGYTF

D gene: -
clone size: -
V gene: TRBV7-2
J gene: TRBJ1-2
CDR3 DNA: TGTGCCAGCAGCTTAATGGGCGCCGGGTCGGATGGCTACACCTTC
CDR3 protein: CASSLMGAGSDGYTF

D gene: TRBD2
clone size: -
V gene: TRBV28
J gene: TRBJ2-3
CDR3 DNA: TGTGCCAGCAGTTTCCGCACTAGCGGGAGAGTTTCCCCTACTTTCACAGATACGCAGTATTTT
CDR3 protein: CASSFRTSGRVSPTFTDTQYF

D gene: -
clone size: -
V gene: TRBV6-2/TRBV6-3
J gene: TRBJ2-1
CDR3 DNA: TGTGCCAGCAGCAGGACGGCTCAATACAATGAGCAGTTCTTC
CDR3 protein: CASSRTAQYNEQFF

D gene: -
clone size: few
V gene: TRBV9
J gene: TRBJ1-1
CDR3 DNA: TGTGCCAGCGGGAGGGGTGGCACTGAAGCTTTCTTT
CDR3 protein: CASGRGGTEAFF

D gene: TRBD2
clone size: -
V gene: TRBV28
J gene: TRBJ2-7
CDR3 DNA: TGTGCCAGCAGTTCAGGACTAGCGGGAGGGCCTAATCGTAACGAGCAGTACTTC
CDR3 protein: CASSSGLAGGPNRNEQYF

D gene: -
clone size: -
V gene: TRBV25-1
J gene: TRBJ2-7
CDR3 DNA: TGTGCCAGCAGTGCGGAGAGCTACGAGCAGTACTTC
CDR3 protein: CASSAESYEQYF

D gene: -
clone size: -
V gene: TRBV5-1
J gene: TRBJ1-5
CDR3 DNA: TGCGCCAGCAGCCCCGACAGCAATCAGCCCCAGCATTTT
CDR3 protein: CASSPDSNQPQHF

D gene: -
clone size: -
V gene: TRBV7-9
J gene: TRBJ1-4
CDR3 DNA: TGTGCCAGCAGCTCCTTACAGGGTGGGGAAAAACTGTTTTTT
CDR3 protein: CASSSLQGGEKLFF

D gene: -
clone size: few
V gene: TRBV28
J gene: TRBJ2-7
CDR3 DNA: TGTGCCAGCAGTTCGTTTTCGGGCTCCTACGAGCAGTACTTC
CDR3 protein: CASSSFSGSYEQYF

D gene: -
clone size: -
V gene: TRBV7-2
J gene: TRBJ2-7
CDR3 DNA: TGTGCCAGCAGCTTAATCAGCCACTCCTACGAGCAGTACTTC
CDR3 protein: CASSLISHSYEQYF

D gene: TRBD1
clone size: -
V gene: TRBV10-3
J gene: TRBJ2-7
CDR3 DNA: TGTGCCATCAGTGAGACACCGGGACAGGCTTACGAGCAGTACTTC
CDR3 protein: CAISETPGQAYEQYF

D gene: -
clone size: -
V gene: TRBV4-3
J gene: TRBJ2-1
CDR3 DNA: TGCGCCAGCAGCCAAGATTCGCACCTCCATGAGCAGTTCTTC
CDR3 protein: CASSQDSHLHEQFF

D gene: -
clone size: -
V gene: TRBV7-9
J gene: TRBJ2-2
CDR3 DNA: TGTGCCAGCAGCTCCACAGGTCTCACCGGGGAGCTGTTTTTT
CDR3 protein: CASSSTGLTGELFF

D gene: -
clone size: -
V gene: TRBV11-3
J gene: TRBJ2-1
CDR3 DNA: TGTGCCAGCAGCTTAGGTGCGGGACCGGGGGTAGTTGAGCAGTTCTTC
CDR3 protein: CASSLGAGPGVVEQFF

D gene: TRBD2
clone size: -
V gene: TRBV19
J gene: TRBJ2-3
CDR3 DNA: TGTGCCAGTAGTCCTAGGCGGGGGAGGCAGGGACGGAATACGCAGTATTTT
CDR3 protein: CASSPRRGRQGRNTQYF

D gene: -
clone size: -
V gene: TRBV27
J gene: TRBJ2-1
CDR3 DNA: TGTGCCAGCAGGGCAGCAGGGGGACTACCACCAACATACAATGAGCAGTTCTTC
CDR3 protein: CASRAAGGLPPTYNEQFF

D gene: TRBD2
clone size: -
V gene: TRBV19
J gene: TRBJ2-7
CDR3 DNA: TGTGCCAGTAGTATAGATCCTAGCGGGGGAACGCAGTACTTC
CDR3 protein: CASSIDPSGGTQYF

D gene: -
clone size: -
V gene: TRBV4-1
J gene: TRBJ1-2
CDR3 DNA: TGCGCCAGCAGCCCCTACGGAGGGGCTGATTATGGCTACACCTTC
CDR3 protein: CASSPYGGADYGYTF

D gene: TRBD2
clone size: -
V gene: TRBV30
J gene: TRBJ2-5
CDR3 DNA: TGTGCCTGGACCGGGCTGGTAGCGGGAGACCAAGAGACCCAGTACTTC
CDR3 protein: CAWTGLVAGDQETQYF

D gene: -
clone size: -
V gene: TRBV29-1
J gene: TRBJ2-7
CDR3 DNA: TGCAGCGTTGAAGATGACAGGTGGTCCGAGCAGTACTTC
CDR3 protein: CSVEDDRWSEQYF

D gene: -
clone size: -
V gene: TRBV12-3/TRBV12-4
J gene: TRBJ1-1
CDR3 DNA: TGTGCCAGCGATGGGGCGAACACTGAAGCTTTCTTT
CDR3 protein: CASDGANTEAFF

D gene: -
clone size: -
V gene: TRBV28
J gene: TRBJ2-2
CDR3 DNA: TGTGCCAGCAGTTCCCGGAACACCGGGGAGCTGTTTTTT
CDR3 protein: CASSSRNTGELFF

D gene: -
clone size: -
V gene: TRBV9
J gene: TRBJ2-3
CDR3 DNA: TGTGCCAGCAGCGTAGTTAGCGGAAGCACAGATACGCAGTATTTT
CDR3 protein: CASSVVSGSTDTQYF

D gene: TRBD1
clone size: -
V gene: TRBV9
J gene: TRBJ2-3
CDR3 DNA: TGTGCCAGCAGCGTACAAGGGGGACAGAGCACAGATACGCAGTATTTT
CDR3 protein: CASSVQGGQSTDTQYF

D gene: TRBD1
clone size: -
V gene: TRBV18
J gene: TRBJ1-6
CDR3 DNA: TGTGCCAGCTCACCTGGACAGGATTCACCCCTCCACTTT
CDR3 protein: CASSPGQDSPLHF

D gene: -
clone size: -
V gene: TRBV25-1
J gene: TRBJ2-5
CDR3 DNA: TGTGCCAGCAGTAAAGAACACGAAAGGACCCAGTACTTC
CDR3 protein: CASSKEHERTQYF

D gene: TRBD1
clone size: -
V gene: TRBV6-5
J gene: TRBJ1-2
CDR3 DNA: TGTGCCAGCAGCCCAGACAGGGTTTGGGTGTATGGCTACACCTTC
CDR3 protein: CASSPDRVWVYGYTF

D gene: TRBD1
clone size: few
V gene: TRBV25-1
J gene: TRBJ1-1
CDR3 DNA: TGTGCCAGCAGTGTGACAGGGGGCGCCGGTGAAGCTTTCTTT
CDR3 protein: CASSVTGGAGEAFF

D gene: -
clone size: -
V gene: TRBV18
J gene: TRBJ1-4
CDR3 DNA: TGTGCCAGCTCAGAGAGGGGGGCTAATGAAAAACTGTTTTTT
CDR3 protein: CASSERGANEKLFF

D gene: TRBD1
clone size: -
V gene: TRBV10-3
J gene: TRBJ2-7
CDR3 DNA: TGTGCCACCTACCGGGACAGCTCCTACGAGCAGTACTTC
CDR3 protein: CATYRDSSYEQYF

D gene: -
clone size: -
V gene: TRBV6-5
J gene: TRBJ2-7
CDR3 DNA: TGTGCCAGCAGAACTGCCGGGACCGCTATATACGAGCAGTACTTC
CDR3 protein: CASRTAGTAIYEQYF